A single sample gave rise to the 30 T cell receptor beta chains below, sequenced in a study of cytomegalovirus exposure and HLA in healthy donors. PCR was performed using 60 Vbeta and 13 Jbeta primers. The protocol was immunoSEQ multiplex PCR, while the TCRdb copy is restricted to in-frame clones and leaves out a portion. The sample gives 200,000 to 300,000 clones, approximately 84% of which show up once; roughly 2% is in the top ten. Sequencing was done on a sample of PBMCs. These receptors originate from a woman aged 40 to 50 in good health and CMV-seropositive.

This clone has only one observation. The V gene is TRBV29-1, the J gene TRBJ2-5, with 7 bases matching TRBD1. V shed 7 bases and J 5 bases; nucleotides not matched to a gene: 13. This CDR3 is 14 amino acids long. CDR1 and CDR2 from the germline V gene are SQVTM and ANQGSEA. CDR3 coding DNA: TGCAGCGGCGCGTCAGGCGCGACAGGGGAGACCCAGTACTTC. Protein product: CSGASGATGETQYF. Full variable domain (rest looked up from reference TRBV29-1 and TRBJ2-5): SAVISQKPSRDICQRGTSLTIQCQVDSQVTMMFWYRQQPGQSLTLIATANQGSEATYESGFVIDKFPISRPNLTFSTLTVSNMSPEDSSIYLCSGASGATGETQYFGPGTRLLVL.

In its sample, this clone was seen once. The gene calls are TRBV28 and TRBJ1-4; tentative D call: TRBD1 (6 bases). CDR1 is MDHEN and CDR2 is SYDVKM in the germline V gene. The V and J ends lost 6 bases and 2 bases respectively, with 16 bases between them. The CDR3 extends over 16 amino acids. DNA for the CDR3: TGTGCCAGCAGATTGGACAGTTTCAGGACTAATGAAAAACTGTTTTTT. Its translation: CASRLDSFRTNEKLFF.

The rearrangement uses TRBV30 and TRBJ1-3; D is unclear. The CDR3 has 14 amino acids. Trimming removed 2 bases from V and 8 bases from J, with 16 bases in between. Germline V gives CDR1 GTSNPN, CDR2 SVGIG (reference sequence). The CDR3 DNA reads TGTGCCTGGAGTCCCCGTATAACCGCGGACACCATATATTTT. It encodes CAWSPRITADTIYF.

The rearrangement joins TRBV7-2 to TRBJ2-7; TRBD1 matches at 8 bases. With 5 bases clipped from V and 3 bases from J, the junction kept 6 bases outside the gene matches. The CDR3 covers 14 residues. Germline loops: CDR1 SGHTA, CDR2 FQGNSA. Here the CDR3 reads CASSPTGGDYEQYF. DNA of the CDR3: TGTGCCAGCAGCCCAACAGGGGGAGACTACGAGCAGTACTTC.

The chain joins TRBV28 to TRBJ1-2, with D unclear. Germline V CDR1 and CDR2: MDHEN, SYDVKM. The CDR3 extends over 13 amino acids. Deletions cut 6 bases from V and 5 bases from J, with 13 bases between. The CDR3 coding sequence is TGTGCCAGCAGGGTACGAGATTCGTATGGCTACACCTTC. Residues: CASRVRDSYGYTF.

The chain links TRBV5-4 to TRBJ1-2; D might be TRBD1 (5 bases). Germline loops: CDR1 SGHNT, CDR2 YYREEE (reference sequence). Trimming took 0 bases from V and 4 from J, leaving 28 bases between them. CDR3 length equals 20 residues. Here the CDR3 reads CASSLVSPAEYFGGSYGYTF. The CDR3, as DNA: TGTGCCAGCAGCTTGGTATCCCCAGCCGAATATTTCGGGGGTTCCTATGGCTACACCTTC. The full variable domain, its missing parts supplied by reference TRBV5-4 and TRBJ1-2, is ETGVTQSPTHLIKTRGQQVTLRCSSQSGHNTVSWYQQALGQGPQFIFQYYREEENGRGNFPPRFSGLQFPNYSSELNVNALELDDSALYLCASSLVSPAEYFGGSYGYTFGSGTRLTVV.

The V and J genes are TRBV9 and TRBJ1-6, with a possible D match to TRBD1 (6 bases). Germline V gene lookup returns CDR1 SGDLS and CDR2 YYNGEE. V lost 2 bases to trimming and J lost 5 bases, with 11 bases between them. This CDR3 is 15 amino acids long. In nucleotides, the CDR3 is TGTGCCAGCAGCGTCTCGGGACACAATAATTCACCCCTCCACTTT. This encodes CASSVSGHNNSPLHF.

The chain carries TRBV9 and TRBJ1-1, with 7 positions matching TRBD1. Germline V gene sequence: CDR1 SGDLS, CDR2 YYNGEE. The CDR3 loop spans 13 amino acids. The V gene end was trimmed by 3 bases and the J gene end by 3 bases; junction bases not matched to a gene: 2. The CDR3 protein is CASSAQGYTEAFF. The DNA for the CDR3 is TGTGCCAGCAGCGCACAGGGGTACACTGAAGCTTTCTTT.

The chain uses TRBV11-3 and TRBJ2-3; 9 bases match TRBD2. The CDR3 is 18 amino acids. Germline V CDR1 and CDR2: SGHNT, YENEEA. V was clipped by 1 base and J by 1 base; unmatched bases: 9. CDR3 bases: TGTGCCAGCAGCTTAGGGCTGACTAGCGGCCCCGGCACAGATACGCAGTATTTT. This codes for CASSLGLTSGPGTDTQYF.

This chain uses TRBV7-9 with TRBJ1-1; D remains ambiguous. The CDR3 totals 13 residues. Germline CDR1 is SEHNR and CDR2 is FQNEAQ (reference sequence). V lost 6 bases and J lost 11, with 19 bases in between. The CDR3 coding sequence is TGTGCCAGCAGTGGAGGCCCGAACTTGGGCGCTTTCTTT. Encoded protein: CASSGGPNLGAFF.

This chain links TRBV6-1 with TRBJ2-7; TRBD2 matches at 7 bases. Germline CDR1 is MNHNS and CDR2 is SASEGT. The CDR3 has 15 residues. V was clipped by 3 bases and J by 5 bases; unmatched bases: 10. The CDR3 DNA reads as TGTGCCAGCAGTGAGCGATTTCGGGCGGGAGACGAGCAGTACTTC. It codes for CASSERFRAGDEQYF.

This chain's CDR3 is CASKLRGYPGETQYF. The CDR3 DNA is TGTGCCAGCAAACTGCGGGGTTACCCGGGGGAGACCCAGTACTTC. This chain links TRBV7-2 with TRBJ2-5; possible D gene TRBD2, 6 bases. Per the germline V gene, CDR1 is SGHTA and CDR2 is FQGNSA. The V and J ends lost 7 bases and 5 bases respectively, with 20 bases between them. This CDR3 comprises 15 residues.

The V call is TRBV19, the J call TRBJ2-6; a possible D gene is TRBD1 (5 bases). The V and J ends lost 4 bases and 0 bases respectively, with 7 bases between them. Germline loops: CDR1 LNHDA, CDR2 SQIVND (reference sequence). The CDR3 sequence is 15 residues long. The CDR3 region is CASSKDSSGANVLTF. CDR3 in DNA: TGTGCCAGTAGTAAAGACAGCTCTGGGGCCAACGTCCTGACTTTC.

This clone was seen only once. V is TRBV15 and J is TRBJ1-4, with a weak D call TRBD1 (5 bases). Germline assignment: CDR1 LNHNV and CDR2 YYDKDF (reference sequence). Trimming removed 0 bases at V and 6 bases at J, with 14 bases between. CDR3 size: 16 residues. As DNA, the CDR3 is TGTGCCACCAGCAGAGATCAGGCGGGGGAGGATGAAAAACTGTTTTTT. Its protein is CATSRDQAGEDEKLFF.

This sequence joins TRBV7-8 and TRBJ1-1; D is perhaps TRBD1 (5 bases). Trimming shortened V by 2 bases and J by 6 bases, and 13 bases separated the two germline ends. Germline V gene lookup returns CDR1 SGHVS and CDR2 FQNEAQ. This CDR3 is 14 amino acids long. The CDR3 here is CASSLFRTNSEAFF. In nucleotides, the CDR3 is TGTGCCAGCAGCTTATTTCGGACAAATTCTGAAGCTTTCTTT.

The chain is built from TRBV5-4 and TRBJ2-3; D ambiguous. Germline lookup yields CDR1 SGHNT and CDR2 YYREEE (reference sequence). Trimming stripped 2 bases from V and 6 bases from J, with 7 bases between. CDR3 length equals 12 residues. The CDR3 sequence is CASSFSPDTQYF. The CDR3, as DNA: TGTGCCAGCAGCTTTAGCCCGGATACGCAGTATTTT. Full variable domain (rest looked up from reference TRBV5-4 and TRBJ2-3): ETGVTQSPTHLIKTRGQQVTLRCSSQSGHNTVSWYQQALGQGPQFIFQYYREEENGRGNFPPRFSGLQFPNYSSELNVNALELDDSALYLCASSFSPDTQYFGPGTRLTVL.

V is TRBV27 and J is TRBJ1-1; weak D call: TRBD1 (6 bases). The CDR3 loop spans 13 amino acids. Germline CDR1 reads MNHEY; CDR2 reads SMNVEV (reference sequence). Trimming took off 3 bases at V and 4 bases at J, with 9 bases between the two ends. The CDR3 nucleotides read TGTGCCAGCAGTTTCCTAGGGGGCACTGAAGCTTTCTTT. Translated, it gives CASSFLGGTEAFF.

The genes are TRBV5-6 and TRBJ2-2; 7 positions match TRBD2. J lost 4 bases, V lost 2 bases, and 11 bases had no gene match. The CDR3 is 17 residues long. Per germline, CDR1 SGHDT and CDR2 YYEEEE. The CDR3 region is CASSFVGWGGSTGELFF. The CDR3 region has the DNA TGTGCCAGCAGCTTTGTCGGTTGGGGCGGGAGCACCGGGGAGCTGTTTTTT. Combining the CDR3 with reference TRBV5-6 and TRBJ2-2 gives the whole variable domain DAGVTQSPTHLIKTRGQQVTLRCSPKSGHDTVSWYQQALGQGPQFIFQYYEEEERQRGNFPDRFSGHQFPNYSSELNVNALLLGDSALYLCASSFVGWGGSTGELFFGEGSRLTVL.

The rearrangement uses TRBV18 and TRBJ2-7, with D perhaps matching TRBD1 (5 bases). The CDR3 is 14 amino acids. Germline V lookup: CDR1 KGHSH, CDR2 LQKENI. The germline V and J ends were trimmed by 6 bases and 0 bases, with 12 bases remaining between them. CDR3 nucleotide sequence: TGTGCCAGCTCTCCTCAGGGAAACTCCTACGAGCAGTACTTC. Its translation is CASSPQGNSYEQYF.

The chain links TRBV18 to TRBJ1-5; 8 positions match TRBD1. Trimming at V came to 5 bases and at J to 5 bases, leaving 5 bases not matched to a gene. The CDR3 covers 14 residues. Germline V gene data show CDR1 as KGHSH and CDR2 as LQKENI. CDR3 amino acids: CASSNGQGHQPQHF. The DNA of the CDR3 is TGTGCCAGCTCAAACGGACAGGGTCATCAGCCCCAGCATTTT.

The table lists this clone with a few counts. The chain recombines TRBV28 with TRBJ1-3; D unresolved. The germline V gene has CDR1 MDHEN and CDR2 SYDVKM. The CDR3 is 15 amino acids. V dropped 0 bases and J dropped 2 bases, with 8 bases sitting between them. CDR3 DNA: TGTGCCAGCAGTTTATGGGGAGGCACTGGAAACACCATATATTTT. Protein product: CASSLWGGTGNTIYF.

The chain is built from TRBV6-6 and TRBJ1-5, with D possibly matching TRBD1 (6 bases). From germline, CDR1 is MNHNY and CDR2 SVGAGI (reference sequence). The length of the CDR3 is 14 residues. V shed 7 bases and J shed 6 bases, with 16 bases lying between them. CDR3 DNA: TGTGCCAGCAACATGGGGGGGGGCGGTCAGCCCCAGCATTTT. Protein product: CASNMGGGGQPQHF.

Only one count was recorded for this clone. The gene calls are TRBV4-2 and TRBJ1-2, with D possibly matching TRBD1 (6 bases). Germline loops: CDR1 LGHNA, CDR2 YNFKEQ. V was pared by 3 bases and J by 2 bases, with 13 bases between. This CDR3 spans 15 amino acids. CDR3 sequence reads: CASSQSLGQNYGYTF. The CDR3 DNA is TGTGCCAGCAGCCAGAGTTTAGGACAGAACTATGGCTACACCTTC.

This rearrangement joins TRBV11-2 to TRBJ2-1; TRBD1 might be the D (6 bases). The CDR3 has 15 amino acids. Trimming removed 7 bases from V and 0 bases from J, with 13 bases in between. CDR1 is SGHAT and CDR2 is FQNNGV in the germline V gene. This CDR3 is CASNSDSASYNEQFF. In DNA, the CDR3 is TGTGCCAGCAACTCGGACAGCGCCTCCTACAATGAGCAGTTCTTC.

The chain has TRBV7-9 and TRBJ2-2; D is ambiguous. Germline V gives CDR1 SEHNR, CDR2 FQNEAQ (reference sequence). V was pared by 7 bases and J by 8 bases, with 11 bases between. The length of the CDR3 is 12 residues. The CDR3 nucleotides read TGTGCCAGCACCCCAGTAGCAGGGGAGCTGTTTTTT. Protein product: CASTPVAGELFF.

V is TRBV5-6 and J is TRBJ2-7, with 9 bases matching TRBD2. The V segment lost 5 bases and the J segment 4 bases; nucleotides outside the gene matches: 7. CDR1 is SGHDT and CDR2 is YYEEEE in the germline V gene. The CDR3 is made up of 14 amino acids. Here the CDR3 DNA reads TGTGCCAGCAGTTCTCTAGCGGGAAAGTACGAGCAGTACTTC. Translation: CASSSLAGKYEQYF.

This clone was found a few times. Compared with germline, one end of the junction differs, possibly owing to a read error. This sequence joins TRBV7-7 and TRBJ2-1; 9 positions match TRBD1. Germline V CDR1 and CDR2: SSHAT, FNYEAQ (reference sequence). The CDR3 sequence is 16 residues long. The CDR3 DNA reads as TGTGCTAGCAGCTTACGACCGGGACAGGGCCTCAATGAGCAGTTCTTC. Encoded protein: CASSLRPGQGLNEQFF.

Of note for this clone: A junction boundary mismatches the germline segment, possibly from a read error. The J gene is TRBJ2-3, the V gene TRBV30, with 15 bases identical to TRBD2. The CDR3 runs 18 residues. The germline V gene encodes CDR1 GTSNPN and CDR2 SVGIG (reference sequence). CDR3 coding DNA: TGTGCCTGGGGTGTTCCCGGGACTAGCGGGAGGTATACAGATACGCAGTATTTT. This encodes CAWGVPGTSGRYTDTQYF. The whole variable domain, filled in from reference TRBV30 and TRBJ2-3, reads SQTIHQWPATLVQPVGSPLSLECTVEGTSNPNLYWYRQAAGRGLQLLFYSVGIGQISSEVPQNLSASRPQDRQFILSSKKLLLSDSGFYLCAWGVPGTSGRYTDTQYFGPGTRLTVL.

V gene TRBV4-3 combines with J gene TRBJ1-1, with D perhaps TRBD1 (5 bases). CDR3 length equals 15 residues. Germline loops: CDR1 LGHNA, CDR2 YSLEER. The ends were cut back, 4 bases at V and 0 bases at J, with 12 bases in the middle. The CDR3 region is CASSRGHLLNTEAFF. The CDR3 nucleotides are TGCGCCAGCAGCCGTGGACACCTTCTGAACACTGAAGCTTTCTTT.

CDR3 protein: CASSPTQGAETQYF. CDR3 nucleotides: TGTGCCAGCTCACCAACACAGGGAGCAGAGACCCAGTACTTC. The gene calls are TRBV18 and TRBJ2-5, with a tentative D call TRBD1 (6 bases). With 2 bases removed from V and 4 bases from J, the gap between germline ends came to 11 bases. The CDR3 has 14 amino acids. CDR1 and CDR2 (germline): KGHSH, LQKENI.